The present T cell receptor beta chain was sequenced within a study of blood T cell repertoires in COVID-19. The repertoire was sequenced with immunoSEQ multiplex PCR; TCRdb's copy has only in-frame clones and lacks some. The sample records 200,000 to 250,000 clones, around 85% being singletons. This CDR3 comprises 15 residues. Germline V gene data show CDR1 as SGHVS and CDR2 as FQNEAQ. Trimming at V came to 4 bases and at J to 2 bases, leaving 4 bases not matched to a gene. The sequenced sample was peripheral blood. This clonotype was obtained from a young woman who had recovered from COVID-19. The chain combines TRBV7-8 with TRBJ1-1; 10 bases are shared with TRBD1. CDR3 sequence (DNA): TGTGCCAGCAGCTCCGGGACAGGGGTTAACACTGAAGCTTTCTTT. This gives the protein CASSSGTGVNTEAFF. Supplemented by reference TRBV7-8 and TRBJ1-1, the full variable domain reads GAGVSQSPRYKVAKRGQDVALRCDPISGHVSLFWYQQALGQGPEFLTYFQNEAQLDKSGLPSDRFFAERPEGSVSTLKIQRTQQEDSAVYLCASSSGTGVNTEAFFGQGTRLTVV.